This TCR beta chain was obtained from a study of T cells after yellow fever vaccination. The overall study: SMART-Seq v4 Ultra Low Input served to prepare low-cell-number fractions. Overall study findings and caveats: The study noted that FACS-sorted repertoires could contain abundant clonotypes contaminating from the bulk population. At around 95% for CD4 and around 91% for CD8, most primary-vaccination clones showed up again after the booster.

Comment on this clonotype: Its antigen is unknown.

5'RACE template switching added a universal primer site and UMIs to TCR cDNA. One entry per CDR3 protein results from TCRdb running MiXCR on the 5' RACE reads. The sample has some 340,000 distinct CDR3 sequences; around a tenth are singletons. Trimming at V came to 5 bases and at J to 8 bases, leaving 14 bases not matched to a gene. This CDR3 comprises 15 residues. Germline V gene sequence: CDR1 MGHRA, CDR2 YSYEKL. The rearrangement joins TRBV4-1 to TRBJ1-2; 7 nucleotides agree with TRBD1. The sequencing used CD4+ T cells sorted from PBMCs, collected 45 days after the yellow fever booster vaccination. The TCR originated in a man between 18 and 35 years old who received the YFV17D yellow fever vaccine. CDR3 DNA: TGCGCCAGCAGCTCCATCGGGACAGCCCGGAGAGGCTACACCTTC. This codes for CASSSIGTARRGYTF.